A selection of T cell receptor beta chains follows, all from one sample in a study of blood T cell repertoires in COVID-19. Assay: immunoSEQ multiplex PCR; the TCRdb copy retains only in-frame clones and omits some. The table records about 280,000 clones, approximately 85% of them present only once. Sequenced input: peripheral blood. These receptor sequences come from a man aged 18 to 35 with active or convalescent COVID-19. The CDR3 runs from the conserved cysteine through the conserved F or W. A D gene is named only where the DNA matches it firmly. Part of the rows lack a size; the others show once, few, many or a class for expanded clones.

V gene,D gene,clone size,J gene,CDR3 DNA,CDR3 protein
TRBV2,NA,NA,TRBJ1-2,TGTGCCAGCAGTGAATCGGGGGGACCTCCCTATGGCTACACCTTC,CASSESGGPPYGYTF
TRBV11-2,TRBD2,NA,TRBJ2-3,TGTGCCAGCAGCGACTCTAGCGGGGGTGTTGATACGCAGTATTTT,CASSDSSGGVDTQYF
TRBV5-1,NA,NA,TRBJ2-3,TGCGCCAGCAGCTTGTTTTCTAGTCGGCTTACAGATACGCAGTATTTT,CASSLFSSRLTDTQYF
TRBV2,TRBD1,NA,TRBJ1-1,TGTGCCAGCAGGGGGGACAGGGACACTGAAGCTTTCTTT,CASRGDRDTEAFF
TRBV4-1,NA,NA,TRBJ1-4,TGCGCCAGCAGCCAATTGTTGGCTGAAAAACTGTTTTTT,CASSQLLAEKLFF
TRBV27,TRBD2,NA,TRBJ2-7,TGTGCCAGCAGTTTGGGGGGGGACTACGAGCAGTACTTC,CASSLGGDYEQYF
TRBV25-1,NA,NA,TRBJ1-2,TGTGCCAGCAGTGACAGGGGCATGGGCTACACCTTC,CASSDRGMGYTF
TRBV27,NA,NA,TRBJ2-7,TGTGCCAGCAGTTTATCTCGGGAGTACGAGCAGTACTTC,CASSLSREYEQYF
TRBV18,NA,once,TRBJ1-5,TGTGCCAGCTCACCATTAGGGGGAACGAACAATCAGCCCCAGCATTTT,CASSPLGGTNNQPQHF
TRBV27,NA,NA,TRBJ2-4,TGTGCCAGCAGTTTAGGGGGCATGGACATTCAGTACTTC,CASSLGGMDIQYF
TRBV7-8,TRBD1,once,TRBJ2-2,TGTGCCAGCAGCTTAGGACCTGGGACAGGGGAGAACACCGGGGAGCTGTTTTTT,CASSLGPGTGENTGELFF
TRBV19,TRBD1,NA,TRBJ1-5,TGTGCCAGTAAAGGACAGGCAAATAGCAATCAGCCCCAGCATTTT,CASKGQANSNQPQHF
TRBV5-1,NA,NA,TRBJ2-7,TGCGCCAGCAGCTCAAACAGGGTCTCCGCACGTTACGAGCAGTACTTC,CASSSNRVSARYEQYF
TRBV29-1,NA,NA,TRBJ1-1,TGCAGCGTAGGACAGCCGAACACTGAAGCTTTCTTT,CSVGQPNTEAFF
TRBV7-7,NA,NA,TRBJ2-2,TGTGCCAGCAGCTTAGAATTGGGGGGCACCGGGGAGCTGTTTTTT,CASSLELGGTGELFF
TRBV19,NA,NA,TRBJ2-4,TGTGCCAGTAGTATAGGTGGAGGGAAGGGACCCAAAAACATTCAGTACTTC,CASSIGGGKGPKNIQYF
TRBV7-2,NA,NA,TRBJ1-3,TGTGCCAGCAGCTGGTACAAAGGGGCCGGGGGATCTGGAAACACCATATATTTT,CASSWYKGAGGSGNTIYF
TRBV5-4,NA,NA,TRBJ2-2,TGTGCCAGCAGCCACCGGGACTTAAACACCGGGGAGCTGTTTTTT,CASSHRDLNTGELFF
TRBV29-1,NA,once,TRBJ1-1,TGCAGCGTTGAATGTAAGGACGGAGGGAACACTGAAGCTTTCTTT,CSVECKDGGNTEAFF
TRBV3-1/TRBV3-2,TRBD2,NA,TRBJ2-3,TGTGCCAGCAGCCCGGGGGGGGGGCACACAGATACGCAGTATTTT,CASSPGGGHTDTQYF
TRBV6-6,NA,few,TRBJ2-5,TGTGCCAGCCGGAGCACCCGAGGAGAGACCCAGTACTTC,CASRSTRGETQYF
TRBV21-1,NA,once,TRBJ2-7,TGTGCCAGCAGCAAAGGCAGGGGCTGTTGGGAGCAGTACTTC,CASSKGRGCWEQYF
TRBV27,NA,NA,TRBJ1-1,TGTGCCAGCAGGACGGGACAAGGAGGCGGGAACACTGAAGCTTTCTTT,CASRTGQGGGNTEAFF
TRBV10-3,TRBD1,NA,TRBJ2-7,TGTGCCACCACAAGACAGGGATTCTACGAGCAGTACTTC,CATTRQGFYEQYF
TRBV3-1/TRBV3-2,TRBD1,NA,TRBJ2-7,TGTGCCAGCAGCCGTCCCGGGACAGGGGGCGCGGGCTACGAGCAGTACTTC,CASSRPGTGGAGYEQYF
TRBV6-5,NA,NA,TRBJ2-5,TGTGCCAGCAGGCAGGGTACCCGGACCCAGTACTTC,CASRQGTRTQYF
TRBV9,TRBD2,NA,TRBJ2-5,TGTGCCAGCAGCGTAGGGGCTAGCGGGGGGGCCGAGACCCAGTACTTC,CASSVGASGGAETQYF
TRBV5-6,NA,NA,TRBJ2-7,TGTGCCAGCAGCTTGGCCCCAGGTTCCTACGAGCAGTACTTC,CASSLAPGSYEQYF